Each of the 8 T cell receptor beta chains below was sequenced from the same sample in a study of blood T cell repertoires in COVID-19. Data came from immunoSEQ multiplex PCR; TCRdb stores just in-frame clones and leaves some out. Of around 80,000 clones in the sample, approximately 82% were seen once. Sample: peripheral blood. The receptor set was obtained from a human donor in a cohort sampled during active COVID-19.

The chain employs TRBV14 and TRBJ2-2; 10 bases agree with TRBD2. The V and J ends lost 4 bases and 7 bases, in that order; junction bases with no gene match: 21. From germline, CDR1 is SGHDN and CDR2 FVKESK. The CDR3 consists of 20 residues. The CDR3 sequence: CASSPKVSGLADLFGGELFF. CDR3 nucleotides: TGTGCCAGCAGCCCAAAGGTATCCGGACTAGCGGACTTATTCGGCGGGGAGCTGTTTTTT.

V is TRBV19 and J is TRBJ2-1, with 11 bases matching TRBD2. Trimming removed 5 bases from V and 6 bases from J; junction bases left unmatched: 9. This CDR3 comprises 16 residues. Germline V gives CDR1 LNHDA, CDR2 SQIVND (reference sequence). CDR3 loop: CASSDFSGRVLNEQFF. The DNA of the CDR3 is TGTGCCAGTAGTGACTTTAGCGGGAGGGTTCTCAATGAGCAGTTCTTC. The full variable domain, in which reference TRBV19 and TRBJ2-1 provide the parts outside the CDR3, is DGGITQSPKYLFRKEGQNVTLSCEQNLNHDAMYWYRQDPGQGLRLIYYSQIVNDFQKGDIAEGYSVSREKKESFPLTVTSAQKNPTAFYLCASSDFSGRVLNEQFFGPGTRLTVL.

The CDR3 here is CATSDPTGTSAYNEQFF. The CDR3 coding sequence is TGTGCCACCAGTGATCCAACCGGGACTAGCGCCTACAATGAGCAGTTCTTC. The genes are TRBV24-1 and TRBJ2-1; TRBD2 agrees at 10 bases. Germline lookup yields CDR1 KGHDR and CDR2 SFDVKD. CDR3 length: 17 amino acids. Trimming took 3 bases from V and 2 from J; bases not matched to a gene: 6.

V and J are TRBV19 and TRBJ1-2, with 10 nucleotides matching TRBD1. Germline-derived CDR1 and CDR2 are LNHDA and SQIVND (reference sequence). This CDR3 contains 16 residues. V was pared by 6 bases and J by 3 bases, with 10 bases of the junction left unmatched. The CDR3 reads CASRKTGQGEDYGYTF. The CDR3 DNA sequence: TGTGCCAGTAGGAAAACTGGACAGGGGGAAGACTATGGCTACACCTTC.

The chain has TRBV2 and TRBJ1-6; D possibly corresponds to TRBD1 (6 bases). This CDR3 comprises 17 residues. Deletions cut 4 bases from V and 7 bases from J, with 20 bases between. Germline CDR1 is SNHLY and CDR2 is FYNNEI. CDR3 protein: CASSVRLGGAPNSPLHF. The CDR3 bases are TGTGCCAGCAGTGTTCGGTTAGGGGGGGCTCCCAATTCACCCCTCCACTTT.

The genes are TRBV12-5 and TRBJ2-1, with D possibly being TRBD2 (5 bases). Trimming stripped 6 bases from V and 6 bases from J, with 15 bases between. Germline-derived CDR1 and CDR2 are LGHNT and FRNRAP. The CDR3 totals 14 residues. CDR3 coding DNA: TGTGCTAGTGGCCTTGGAGCGGACTCCAATGAGCAGTTCTTC. It encodes CASGLGADSNEQFF. The full variable domain, its missing parts supplied by reference TRBV12-5 and TRBJ2-1, is DARVTQTPRHKVTEMGQEVTMRCQPILGHNTVFWYRQTMMQGLELLAYFRNRAPLDDSGMPKDRFSAEMPDATLATLKIQPSEPRDSAVYFCASGLGADSNEQFFGPGTRLTVL.

This clone has just one count. This chain connects TRBV12-3 or TRBV12-4 to TRBJ2-7; tentative D call: TRBD1 (6 bases). V was trimmed by 5 bases and J by 9 bases, leaving 11 bases between them. The CDR3 covers 11 residues. The CDR3 DNA follows: TGTGCCAGCAGTCGGACAGATCGGCAGTACTTC. Amino acids: CASSRTDRQYF.

The chain combines TRBV7-2 with TRBJ2-2; D is unresolved. The germline V and J ends were trimmed by 4 bases and 1 base, with 4 bases remaining between them. The CDR3 sequence is 13 residues long. Germline V gene data show CDR1 as SGHTA and CDR2 as FQGNSA. The CDR3 loop reads CASSSLNTGELFF. In DNA, the CDR3 is TGTGCCAGCAGCTCTCTGAACACCGGGGAGCTGTTTTTT.